These T cell receptor beta chains were read from a single sample in a study of T-cell memory formation after mild COVID-19. TCRdb re-called the 5' RACE reads with MiXCR, one entry per CDR3 protein. The sample includes hundreds of thousands of distinct CDR3 sequences, 15% to 20% of them seen just once. Sequencing input: PBMCs or a T cell subset sorted from them (not recorded which). The receptors here all came from a man between 18 and 29 years old who had mild COVID-19 (a few samples of this study predate the infection). Cell type and time point are not known. The CDR3 runs from the conserved cysteine through the conserved F or W. The D gene is left open where the match is weak. Expanded clones are given a class, and other clones once, few, many or no size at all.

clone_size,v_call,j_call,d_call,cdr3_nt,cdr3_aa
few,TRBV7-2,TRBJ1-5,-,TGTGCCAGTGGGCCTCCTCCCCAGCATTTT,CASGPPPQHF
few,TRBV11-1,TRBJ2-1,-,TGTGCCAGCGAGGGGGCAGGGAGGATTGAGCAGTTCTTC,CASEGAGRIEQFF
many,TRBV5-1,TRBJ2-6,-,TGCGCCAGCAGCTTCGCAGGGGCTGGGGCCAACGTCCTGACTTTC,CASSFAGAGANVLTF
few,TRBV29-1,TRBJ1-2,TRBD1,TGCAGCGTTGACGCGGGACAGGGGATCGGCTACACCTTC,CSVDAGQGIGYTF
many,TRBV10-3,TRBJ2-1,-,TGTGCCATCAGTGAGCCGGACATCCCAACGATGAATGAGCAGTTCTTC,CAISEPDIPTMNEQFF
-,TRBV18,TRBJ2-3,TRBD1,TGTGCCAGCTCACCACCGACAGGGGCAGATACGCAGTATTTT,CASSPPTGADTQYF
many,TRBV20-1,TRBJ2-1,-,TGCAGTGCTAGCCACCCCGGACCGGAGCAGTTCTTC,CSASHPGPEQFF
-,TRBV5-1,TRBJ2-1,TRBD2,TGCGCCAGCAGCTTGAGCCTAGCGGGAGCTAATGAGCAGTTCTTC,CASSLSLAGANEQFF
-,TRBV18,TRBJ1-2,-,TGTGCCAGCTCACCAGTGGGGGCAGCCTATGGCTACACCTTC,CASSPVGAAYGYTF
few,TRBV12-3/TRBV12-4,TRBJ1-6,-,TGTGCCAGCAGCCCAGTAAGCTCCTATAATTCACCCCTCCACTTT,CASSPVSSYNSPLHF
-,TRBV5-1,TRBJ2-3,TRBD2,TGCGCCAGCAGCTTTCAAGCGGGGAGCAATACGCAGTATTTT,CASSFQAGSNTQYF
-,TRBV7-3,TRBJ2-2,-,TGTGCCAGCAGACGCCAGGGGAAGGGCACCGGGGAGCTGTTTTTT,CASRRQGKGTGELFF
-,TRBV11-2,TRBJ2-3,-,TGTGCCAGCAGCTTGTTGGGGGGCGGGTCAGATACGCAGTATTTT,CASSLLGGGSDTQYF
-,TRBV20-1,TRBJ2-3,-,TGCAGTGCTAGATCAGAAACGGGCACAGATACGCAGTATTTT,CSARSETGTDTQYF
few,TRBV12-3/TRBV12-4,TRBJ1-4,-,TGTGCCAGCAGTTTCTTTGGGGGGGCTGAAAAACTGTTTTTT,CASSFFGGAEKLFF
many,TRBV10-2,TRBJ2-1,TRBD2,TGCGCCAGCCGACTAGCGTACAATGAGCAGTTCTTC,CASRLAYNEQFF
-,TRBV15,TRBJ1-5,-,TGTGCCACCAGCCCCCGCCCCGGGAGCAATCAGCCCCAGCATTTT,CATSPRPGSNQPQHF
few,TRBV4-3,TRBJ1-5,TRBD1,TGCGCCAGCAGCCAGTTCGACAGGGAAGGAAGCAATCAGCCCCAGCATTTT,CASSQFDREGSNQPQHF
few,TRBV20-1,TRBJ1-2,TRBD1,TGCAGTGCTAGAGAGGACAGGGGGAACTATGGCTACACCTTC,CSAREDRGNYGYTF
few,TRBV5-4,TRBJ2-1,-,TGTGCCAGCAGCTTGGATCCGGGGACTTCCTACAATGAGCAGTTCTTC,CASSLDPGTSYNEQFF
-,TRBV7-6,TRBJ2-3,TRBD2,TGTGCCAGCAGCCCCTTGGGTAGCGGGGTTGGGCAGTATTTT,CASSPLGSGVGQYF
-,TRBV5-1,TRBJ2-7,TRBD2,TGCGCCAGCAGCTTGGGGCAGACTAGCGGGGCCTACGAGCAGTACTTC,CASSLGQTSGAYEQYF
-,TRBV3-1,TRBJ1-1,-,TGTGCCAGCAGCCAGGCCAAGGTGAACACTGAAGCTTTCTTT,CASSQAKVNTEAFF
few,TRBV4-3,TRBJ2-1,TRBD2,TGCGCCAGCAGCCAGGGTCTAACTAGCGGGGGATCCTACAATGAGCAGTTCTTC,CASSQGLTSGGSYNEQFF
-,TRBV6-5,TRBJ1-2,-,TGTGCCAGCAGAACCTTGACAGGATCCCGTGCCTATGGCTACACCTTC,CASRTLTGSRAYGYTF
many,TRBV29-1,TRBJ1-5,TRBD1,TGCAGCGTCGGGACAGGGGGCCATCAGCCCCAGCATTTT,CSVGTGGHQPQHF
few,TRBV29-1,TRBJ2-3,-,TGCAGCGGGGCGGGCGTTGATACGCAGTATTTT,CSGAGVDTQYF
few,TRBV6-2/TRBV6-3,TRBJ1-1,-,TGTGCCAGCACCTCCGGACTCGGAACTGAAGCTTTCTTT,CASTSGLGTEAFF
few,TRBV3-1,TRBJ2-5,-,TGTGCCAGCAGCCAAGATCTGGGGTTGGAGACCCAGTACTTC,CASSQDLGLETQYF
few,TRBV29-1,TRBJ2-3,-,TGCAGCGTTGAAGAGGGGCGGAGGATCGATACGCAGTATTTT,CSVEEGRRIDTQYF
-,TRBV7-2,TRBJ1-4,-,TGTGCCAGCAGTTCGCAGAGAAATGAAAAACTGTTTTTT,CASSSQRNEKLFF
-,TRBV12-3/TRBV12-4,TRBJ1-1,-,TGTGCCAGCAGGCCCCCAGAGAACACTGAAGCTTTCTTT,CASRPPENTEAFF
few,TRBV27,TRBJ2-6,-,TGTGCCAGCAGAAAACAGGCTGGGGCCAACGTCCTGACTTTC,CASRKQAGANVLTF
-,TRBV6-6,TRBJ1-2,-,TGTGCCAGCAGTTATCGGGCAGGGCAATCCAACTATGGCTACACCTTC,CASSYRAGQSNYGYTF
many,TRBV18,TRBJ1-1,-,TGTGCCAGCTCACCAGGGATGAACACTGAAGCTTTCTTT,CASSPGMNTEAFF
-,TRBV7-6,TRBJ2-5,TRBD1,TGTGCCAGCAGCCCATGGACAGGGGCCGAGACCCAGTACTTC,CASSPWTGAETQYF
-,TRBV3-1,TRBJ1-1,TRBD1,TGTGCCAGCAGCCGGGACAGGGGTTGGACTGAAGCTTTCTTT,CASSRDRGWTEAFF
many,TRBV5-1,TRBJ2-1,-,TGCGCCAGCAGCTTGTCGGTGGGCCTCTGGAGCGGAGAGCAGTTCTTC,CASSLSVGLWSGEQFF
-,TRBV6-6,TRBJ1-2,TRBD1,TGTGCCAGCAGTAAACAGGGGAGCTATGGCTACACCTTC,CASSKQGSYGYTF
-,TRBV7-6,TRBJ2-3,TRBD2,TGTGCCAGCAGTAATGCGGGGGGTCCAGATACGCAGTATTTT,CASSNAGGPDTQYF